The clone carrying this T cell receptor beta chain was picked up many times. Its antigen is as yet unknown. This sample was included in a study of T cells after yellow fever vaccination. Notes on the study in general: A small share of clonotypes appeared in both CD4 and CD8 compartments. Compared with primary, the secondary response was weaker and peaked at day 5, not 15.

The V gene end was trimmed by 5 bases and the J gene end by 5 bases; junction bases not matched to a gene: 11. CDR1 is DFQATT, CDR2 SNEGSKA, per germline (reference sequence). The CDR3 has 14 amino acids. One entry per CDR3 protein, called by TCRdb with MiXCR from the 5' RACE reads. The sample lists about 260,000 distinct CDR3 sequences; under 15% were seen once. The TCR was taken from a man aged 30-40 years who received the YFV17D yellow fever vaccine. The rearrangement joins TRBV20-1 to TRBJ2-5; 7 bases are shared with TRBD2. Sequenced here: CD4+ T cells sorted from PBMCs, sampled 45 days after the yellow fever booster vaccination. The CDR3 DNA reads TGCAGTGCTCTTTCGGGCGGGAGAAGTGAGACCCAGTACTTC. Translation: CSALSGGRSETQYF.